This T cell receptor beta chain is drawn from a study of cytomegalovirus exposure and HLA in healthy donors (TCRdb year 2017). For the study in its entirety: In an earlier analysis of around 540 of the donors, about 270 Gb of sequence data and 117 million unique TCR beta sequences from about 190 million T cells were reported. Of the 398 genotyped donors, over 70% fell in the genetic ancestry cluster associated with self-reported Caucasian donors. Typing coverage varied by locus: roughly 629-640 donors for A, B, C, DRB1 and DQB1; more than 500 for DQA1; around 570 for DPA1; about 450 for DPB1. Roughly five DR-DQ haplotypes were handled as single units for association and clustering, since linkage in the cohort was strong. The study combined high-throughput TCR immunosequencing, statistical association of individual TCRs with disease status, and machine learning to predict cytomegalovirus infection status. To study patterns of TCR occurrence, a later analysis re-analyzed previously published TCR beta repertoires from hundreds of donors and added high-resolution HLA genotyping. The study was designed to test whether signatures of past pathogen exposure could be identified by cataloging public T cell receptors. A separate validation cohort of roughly 130 different subjects was used in addition to the roughly 700-subject first cohort. The later analysis used no new phenotypic data to find candidate immune exposures, relying instead on TCR beta sequences and their occurrence across donors. Among about 370 genotyped donors of the cohort, an average of about 240,000 unique TCR beta nucleotide sequences was sequenced per donor, of which about 19% were non-productive. All discovery cohort repertoires had been generated using a single sequencing platform. Roughly 300 gigabases of sequencing data and around 85 million unique TCR sequences made up an early release that covered under 750 HLA-typed donors. Donor age, sex, ethnicity and CMV serostatus were compiled alongside the repertoire data. HLA typing included class I and class II loci at four-digit resolution. The study used immunosequencing to profile the T cell repertoires of approximately 640 subjects and linked those repertoires to cytomegalovirus serostatus. An earlier analysis of about 600 of the donors used high-throughput TCR beta sequencing to judge whether each TCR beta V gene segment behaved as functional or pseudogenic. A later genetic analysis took genome-wide SNP genotypes for about 55% of the roughly 670 donors and used that subset as a discovery cohort. On the study overall, not on this receptor specifically: A further reported finding was that TCR beta sequences accurately predicted the HLA-A and HLA-B alleles for most subjects in the first cohort. A later genetic analysis associated a missense DCLRE1C variant with V-gene and J-gene trimming of TCR beta chains, and an independent cohort replicated the association. Some IMGT-functional V segments, including TRBV6-2 and TRBV6-3, could not be told apart with the 87-base-pair reads, so those segments were excluded. A few of the identified cytomegalovirus-associated TCR beta chains were confirmed in vitro to be specific for cytomegalovirus antigens. When HLA alleles, especially DR and DQ, strongly co-occurred, TCR associations were difficult to assign to individual alleles. Broadly in line with IMGT annotations, most TCR beta V segments showed up in productive rearrangements about 87% or about 30% of the time in an earlier analysis of some 590 of the donors. According to the authors, the approach could potentially be generalized to other disease states and immunological phenotypes. Most TCR sequences were seen in very few donors, while some public TCRs were found in many individuals. A later analysis reported that several top co-occurrence clusters appeared linked to parvovirus B19, influenza, CMV and Epstein-Barr virus. Sequencing depth was assumed to be roughly uniform across donors in the presence/absence analyses, though that assumption may not hold. In a later analysis, TCR association rates were found to vary across HLA loci, with the most associated TCRs seen for DRB1 alleles and the fewest for HLA-C alleles. In this cohort, only TCR beta chains were sequenced, and detectable features were limited by the absence of alpha or paired-chain data. In both the original and validation cohorts, the classifier was reported to diagnose cytomegalovirus status with high specificity and sensitivity. Immune exposure information for the cohort was limited to CMV serostatus. In a later genetic analysis, fewer N-insertions in productive TCRs were reported among donors in an Asian-associated ancestry cluster than the roughly 670-donor mean. Most CMV-associated TCR beta chains appeared to be HLA-restricted in a later analysis, and the HLA associations seemed to be driven largely by CMV exposure. Because some donors lacked HLA typing at each locus, the association tests relied only on the typed subset. A cluster of highly shared sequence variants was judged likely to represent a technical artifact of the sequencing pipeline. In a later analysis, about 17,000 TCR beta sequences were associated with specific HLA alleles at a false discovery rate of 0.05. The study listed 150 to 200 TCR beta chains as associated with cytomegalovirus. Because counts were too low, approximately 15 rarely observed V segments, including chromosome 9 orphons, were excluded from the earlier analysis of 587 of the donors. In a later analysis, HLA-associated TCR beta chains showed more clonal expansion and lower generation probabilities than non-associated chains that were equally common. Linkage disequilibrium might explain the correlated functional status among segregating V segments, but an unknown experimental factor could not be excluded.

Sequences SGHDT (CDR1) and YYEEEE (CDR2) are obtained from the germline V gene. The CDR3 goes from the cysteine to the phenylalanine over 11 residues. Of the read, only the CDR3 DNA is kept; its 33 bases are in frame from base 1. V lost 4 bases and J lost 4 bases; the stretch between them is 6 bases long. The cohort consisted of approximately 670 healthy bone marrow donors. At the time of sampling, every cohort member was nominally healthy, though immune exposures that went unrecorded were likely present. The donor was CMV seropositive and was included in the group of 250 to 350 seropositive cohort members. A peripheral blood sample was collected from each donor, and TCR beta sequencing was performed on peripheral blood mononuclear cells. The Qiagen DNeasy Blood Extraction Kit was used to extract genomic DNA from the blood cell samples. Concerning this clone: What this receptor recognizes is not known. There are no base qualities to consult, and no much larger clone falls within one base.

The receptor library was made with the immunoSEQ multiplex PCR assay. The multiplex PCR relied on a mix of 60 forward primers for TCR Vbeta segments and 13 reverse primers for TCR Jbeta segments. The CDR3 region of rearranged TCR beta genes was amplified from genomic DNA with a multiplex PCR assay. The Illumina HiSeq System was used to sequence the amplified TCR beta libraries as 87-base-pair reads. The study's own analysis went as follows. Across the roughly 640 repertoires, a later analysis counted tens of millions of unique TCR beta chains, approximately 10 million of which were shared by at least two donors. To remove PCR and sequencing errors, raw reads were error-corrected and collapsed into unique sequences using a nearest-neighbor algorithm that merged closely related sequences. To assign V, D and J gene segments, CDR3 sequences were aligned to IMGT reference sequences. For a sequence to be retained, a match of at least six nucleotides to both a V gene segment and a J gene segment was required. A rearrangement counted as productive if the CDR3 had no stop codons and remained in frame with V and J, and every other rearrangement counted as non-productive. Following IMGT convention, CDR3 was defined as the stretch from the second conserved V-encoded cysteine up to the conserved J-encoded phenylalanine. The earlier analysis of about 560 of the donors excluded any sequence lacking an unambiguous match to a single V gene segment. An earlier analysis of almost 600 of the donors classified V segments as functional when productive rearrangements were above 56.7% and as segregating when the standard deviation between donors was above 5%. A statistical classification framework was built for diagnosing cytomegalovirus status from the catalog of TCR beta chain sequences. In a later analysis, TCR nucleotide sequences were compared against IMGT/GENE-DB human TR gene sequences so that V and J genes could be assigned. Using the TCRdist pipeline, a later analysis assigned CDR3 sequences along with most-parsimonious VDJ recombination scenarios. In a later analysis, each TCR beta chain was defined by its CDR3 amino acid sequence together with its V-gene family, and reads lacking a unique V-gene family were excluded. As a way to deal with suspected cross-contamination and a sequencing artifact, a later analysis dropped 450 to 600 nucleotide sequences that were highly shared and had low generation probability. For each public chain, a later analysis derived a clonal expansion index from normalized ranks of inferred template counts within each repertoire. A later analysis computed generation probabilities with a VDJ recombination model fitted to out-of-frame rearrangements, and checked the results against IGoR. In a later analysis, TCR-TCR, TCR-HLA and TCR-CMV co-occurrence was scored with hypergeometric tests, and a repertoire-size bias correction was applied to TCR pairs. In a later analysis, false discovery rates were estimated by permuting HLA or CMV assignments 20 times. A later analysis grouped co-occurring TCRs with DBSCAN, adding TCRdist sequence similarity when clustering within HLA-allele-positive subsets. Co-occurrence clustering excluded repertoires with fewer than 30,000 or more than 120,000 public chains, plus five with anomalous nucleotide sharing. TCRdb provides this immuneACCESS table in a form limited to in-frame rearrangements. Some clones are lacking; in checked studies, under half of them reflect an unresolved V gene, and why the rest are absent is not known. Clonal size and the V and J genes are those of that table, whereas D and trimming came from the DNA. This sample comprises some 70,000 clones, around three quarters of them detected only once. 7% to 8% of the sample is held by the ten biggest clonotypes.

This sequence uses TRBV5-6 and TRBJ2-7; the best D guess is TRBD2, with 6 bases matching. The sequence was collected from a man aged 18 to 29 in good health and CMV-seropositive. The sample consisted of PBMCs. The base sequence is TGTGCCAGCAGCGGGGGGTACGAGCAGTACTTC. It codes for CASSGGYEQYF.